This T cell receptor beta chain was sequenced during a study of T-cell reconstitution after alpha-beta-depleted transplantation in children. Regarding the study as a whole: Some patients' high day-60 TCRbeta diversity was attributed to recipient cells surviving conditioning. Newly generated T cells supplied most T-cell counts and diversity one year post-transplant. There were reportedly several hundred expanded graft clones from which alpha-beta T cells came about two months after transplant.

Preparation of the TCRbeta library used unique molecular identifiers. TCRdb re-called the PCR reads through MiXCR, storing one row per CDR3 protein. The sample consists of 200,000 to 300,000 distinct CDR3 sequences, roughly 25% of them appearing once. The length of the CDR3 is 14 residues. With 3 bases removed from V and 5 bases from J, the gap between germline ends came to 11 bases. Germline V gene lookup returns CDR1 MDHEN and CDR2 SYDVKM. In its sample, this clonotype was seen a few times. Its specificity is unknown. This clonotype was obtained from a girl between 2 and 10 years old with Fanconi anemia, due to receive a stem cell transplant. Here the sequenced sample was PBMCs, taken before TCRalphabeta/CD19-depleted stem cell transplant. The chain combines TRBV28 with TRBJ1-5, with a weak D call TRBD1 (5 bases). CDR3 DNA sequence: TGTGCCAGCAGTTTGGTAGGGGCCGATCAGCCCCAGCATTTT. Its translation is CASSLVGADQPQHF.